This T cell receptor (beta chain) appears in the sequencing data of a study of Ad26.COV2.S vaccination and SARS-CoV-2 variants. Across the whole study: The study gave Ad26.COV2.S intramuscularly, once or twice 56 days apart.

Germline loops: CDR1 LGHNA, CDR2 YNFKEQ. This CDR3 is 16 amino acids long. Trimming pared 4 bases from V and 2 bases from J, leaving 15 bases between. As for treatment: 19 received Ad26.COV2.S at low or high dose, single or two shots; five or six received placebo; per-sample allocation not given. Specimen acquisition occurred on day 63 following the initial vaccine or placebo injection. The repertoire was sequenced with immunoSEQ multiplex PCR; TCRdb's copy has only in-frame clones and lacks some. The repertoire consists of about 680,000 clones, with around 92% occurring once and the leading ten covering over 1.3%.

V gene TRBV4-2 combines with J gene TRBJ2-1; D is ambiguous. The receptor was derived from a person aged 18 to 59 who received the Ad26.COV2.S COVID-19 vaccine or a placebo. The starting material was peripheral blood, obtained in a trial of Ad26.COV2.S vaccine versus placebo. The CDR3 region is CASSLTGIRPYNEQFF. The CDR3 DNA reads TGTGCCAGCAGCCTTACTGGGATTAGACCCTACAATGAGCAGTTCTTC.